The sequence of this T cell receptor beta chain was determined in a study of T cell responses to AZD1222 COVID-19 vaccine (dated by TCRdb to the early 2020s). A note on the overall study: TCR sequencing covered more than 230 trial participants: about 210 given two doses of AZD1222 and some 25 given two doses of MenACWY control vaccine. Trial participants were enrolled by age into 18-55, 56-69 and 70-plus year subgroups, with around 150, 28 and 57 TCR-sequenced participants respectively. Overall study outcomes, separate from this receptor: Nearly half of unique spike-specific TCRs reportedly recognized epitopes outside regions mutated in the B.1.351 and B.1.1.7 variants. Participants were mostly white British and included more females than males, and it was suggested by the authors that clonal diversity may have been underestimated. The 56-69-year group was small, and its depth increase did not reach significance, likely because of low power. Spike-specific TCR breadth and depth rose significantly after two AZD1222 doses compared with day 0 and with MenACWY recipients. The vaccine-associated CD4 TCRs covered the entire spike protein, and the dominant responses fell in regions 160-218 and 743-854. Conclusions about previously exposed vaccinees are limited because only 6 or 7 AZD1222 recipients were SARS-CoV-2 seropositive at baseline. No day 14 peak-response samples were available, so repertoires were characterized only after the peak T cell response.

The CDR3 regions of human TCRbeta chains were analyzed by immunosequencing. Regarding the original processing steps: Repertoire TCRs were matched against a reference library of SARS-CoV-2-specific TCRs generated with the MIRA antigen-specificity platform. Breadth was defined as the fraction of unique TCRs that were SARS-CoV-2-associated, and depth was defined as the fraction of total T cells that were SARS-CoV-2-associated. Using the MIRA data, each spike-specific TCR was assigned both to the spike region to which the TCR was reactive and to a CD4 or CD8 class. Log10-transformed breadth and depth values were compared by one-way ANOVA with Sidak's multiple comparisons tests. TCRdb re-hosts the immuneACCESS table, in-frame sequences only. Its copies lack some clones; in the studies checked, an unresolved V gene accounts for under half of them, and the cause for the rest is not known. V, J and clone size derive from that table, while D and trimming were established from the DNA sequence. This sample lists about 200,000 clones; roughly 92% were detected once. The ten largest clonotypes hold 0.95% to 1.1% of the sample.

Comment on this clone: Its antigen is not yet known. No base-level quality is on record; no much larger clone is a single base apart.

Taken with the paper, the label for time point translates to: about 28 days (+/-7) after the second vaccine dose. AZD1222 recipients with second doses at about 4 weeks or about 12 weeks were pooled, because spike-specific TCR depth and breadth did not differ between schedules. Samples from vaccinated people were obtained from the UK trials COV001 and COV002, which included a single-blind randomized controlled phase 2/3 trial of AZD1222 (ChAdOx1 nCoV-19) in healthy adults. For TCRbeta chain sequencing, PBMC samples were collected from trial participants at day 0 and at day 28 after the second dose. Reading the germline V gene gives CDR1 MNHEY and CDR2 SVGAGI. From cysteine to phenylalanine, the CDR3 is 15 amino acids long. The only DNA kept is the CDR3, 45 bases in frame from the first base. V is reduced by 0 bases and J by 1 base, leaving a spacing of 9 bases between them.

The chain employs TRBV6-5 and TRBJ1-1; a confident D gene designation cannot be given. The TCR sequence derives from an adult who received the AZD1222 COVID-19 vaccine. This material consisted of peripheral blood, taken 28 days after the second AZD1222 dose. This receptor has the CDR3 CASSYSSLKNTEAFF. The DNA sequence reads TGTGCCAGCAGTTACTCGTCCCTCAAGAACACTGAAGCTTTCTTT.